Listed below are T cell receptor beta chains from one sample, sequenced in a study of shared clonotypes between healthy human individuals. Libraries were prepared by immunoSEQ multiplex PCR; TCRdb keeps only in-frame clonotypes and omits some of them. The table lists about 1,500,000 clones, around 97% of them singletons. The sample comprised naive CD4+ T cells sorted from blood. These receptors were taken from a man aged 30 to 39 in good health. The CDR3 runs from the conserved cysteine through the conserved F or W. Clone size is given for some rows only: seen once, a few or many times, or a class if the clone is expanded.

J gene: TRBJ2-5; V gene: TRBV16; clone size: .; CDR3 protein: CASSQYQETQYF
J gene: TRBJ2-3; V gene: TRBV6-5; clone size: .; CDR3 protein: CASTRDSYTDTQYF
J gene: TRBJ2-3; V gene: TRBV9; clone size: .; CDR3 protein: CASSPRVAGGMTDTQYF
J gene: TRBJ2-1; V gene: TRBV28; clone size: .; CDR3 protein: CAIGGLDSSYNEQFF
J gene: TRBJ2-3; V gene: TRBV28; clone size: .; CDR3 protein: CASNSRIAGGPDTQYF
J gene: TRBJ2-1; V gene: TRBV29-1; clone size: once; CDR3 protein: CSVESSQQEYNEQFF
J gene: TRBJ1-5; V gene: TRBV5-1; clone size: .; CDR3 protein: CASSLGTGWNQPQHF
J gene: TRBJ2-1; V gene: TRBV5-1; clone size: .; CDR3 protein: CASSRGSYNEQFF
J gene: TRBJ2-1; V gene: TRBV18; clone size: .; CDR3 protein: CASSLRGSPEQFF
J gene: TRBJ2-1; V gene: TRBV11-2; clone size: .; CDR3 protein: CASRPGQGLAGGGYNEQFF
J gene: TRBJ1-3; V gene: TRBV19; clone size: .; CDR3 protein: CASKVFSGNTIYF
J gene: TRBJ2-3; V gene: TRBV6-6; clone size: .; CDR3 protein: CASSPQGLDTQYF
J gene: TRBJ2-1; V gene: TRBV6-6; clone size: .; CDR3 protein: CAGTSGNEQFF
J gene: TRBJ2-2; V gene: TRBV10-1; clone size: .; CDR3 protein: CASSDRHTGELFF
J gene: TRBJ2-2; V gene: TRBV27; clone size: .; CDR3 protein: CASSLKGARGTGELFF
J gene: TRBJ1-2; V gene: TRBV6-5; clone size: .; CDR3 protein: CASSSLGQINYGYTF
J gene: TRBJ1-2; V gene: TRBV15; clone size: .; CDR3 protein: CATKLRGNYGYTF
J gene: TRBJ2-2; V gene: TRBV7-2; clone size: .; CDR3 protein: CASSLVSGTGELFF
J gene: TRBJ2-1; V gene: TRBV28; clone size: .; CDR3 protein: CASSLAARQGASYNEQFF
J gene: TRBJ2-7; V gene: TRBV14; clone size: .; CDR3 protein: CASSQDWPPYEQYF
J gene: TRBJ2-4; V gene: TRBV7-2; clone size: .; CDR3 protein: CASKEIAKNIQYF
J gene: TRBJ2-2; V gene: TRBV27; clone size: .; CDR3 protein: CASSPHHTNTGELFF
J gene: TRBJ2-1; V gene: TRBV29-1; clone size: .; CDR3 protein: CSVAMRQGPRRFF
J gene: TRBJ2-4; V gene: TRBV19; clone size: .; CDR3 protein: CASKAGAVVRAKNIQYF
J gene: TRBJ2-2; V gene: TRBV27; clone size: .; CDR3 protein: CASSFISGRFGGELFF
J gene: TRBJ2-1; V gene: TRBV7-2; clone size: .; CDR3 protein: CASSLRGLAAYNEQFF
J gene: TRBJ2-7; V gene: TRBV6-6; clone size: .; CDR3 protein: CASSYSGTYEQYF
J gene: TRBJ2-1; V gene: TRBV7-9; clone size: .; CDR3 protein: CASSLDSGYNEQFF
J gene: TRBJ2-3; V gene: TRBV5-4; clone size: once; CDR3 protein: CASSLGGFGAVADTQYF
J gene: TRBJ2-3; V gene: TRBV5-4; clone size: .; CDR3 protein: CASSPLAGGRTDTQYF
J gene: TRBJ2-7; V gene: TRBV5-1; clone size: .; CDR3 protein: CASSSDPGRSYYEQYF
J gene: TRBJ2-3; V gene: TRBV18; clone size: .; CDR3 protein: CASSPRTRDTQYF
J gene: TRBJ1-1; V gene: TRBV28; clone size: once; CDR3 protein: CASLFQGGNTEAFF
J gene: TRBJ2-1; V gene: TRBV2; clone size: once; CDR3 protein: CASSELWDEQFF
J gene: TRBJ2-1; V gene: TRBV5-1; clone size: .; CDR3 protein: CASSGTGRANEQFF
J gene: TRBJ2-7; V gene: TRBV6-1; clone size: once; CDR3 protein: CASSEPSTYEQYF
J gene: TRBJ2-6; V gene: TRBV7-9; clone size: .; CDR3 protein: CASKPRLAANSGANVLTF
J gene: TRBJ2-7; V gene: TRBV7-2; clone size: .; CDR3 protein: CASSPLTPPHPNEQYF